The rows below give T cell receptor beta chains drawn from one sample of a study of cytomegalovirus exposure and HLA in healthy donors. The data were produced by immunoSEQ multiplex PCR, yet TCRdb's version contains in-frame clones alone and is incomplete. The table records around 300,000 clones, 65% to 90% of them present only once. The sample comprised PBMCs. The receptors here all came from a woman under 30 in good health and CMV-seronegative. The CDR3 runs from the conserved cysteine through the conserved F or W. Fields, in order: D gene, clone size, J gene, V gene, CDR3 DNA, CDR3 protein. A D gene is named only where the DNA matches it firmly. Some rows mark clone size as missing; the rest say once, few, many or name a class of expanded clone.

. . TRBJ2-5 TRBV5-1 TGCGCCAGCAGCTTGGAGGGGAACGTGGAGACCCAGTACTTC CASSLEGNVETQYF
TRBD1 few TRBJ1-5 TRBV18 TGTGCCAGCTCACTGGACAGGGGTCATCAGCCCCAGCATTTT CASSLDRGHQPQHF
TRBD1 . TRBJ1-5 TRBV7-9 TGTGCCAGCAGCTCAGGGGGCGGCAATCAGCCCCAGCATTTT CASSSGGGNQPQHF
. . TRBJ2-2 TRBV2 TGTGCCAGCAGCGGGAACACCGGGGAGCTGTTTTTT CASSGNTGELFF
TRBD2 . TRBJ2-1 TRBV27 TGTGCCAGCAGTCTAGGACTAGCTCTTTACAATGAGCAGTTCTTC CASSLGLALYNEQFF
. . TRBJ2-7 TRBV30 TGTGCCTGTGGGGTGGGCAGGGGCCACGAGCAGTACTTC CACGVGRGHEQYF
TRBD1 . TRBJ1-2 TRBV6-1 TGTGCCAGCAGTGTACAGGGGGCTAAAGCTAACTATGGCTACACCTTC CASSVQGAKANYGYTF
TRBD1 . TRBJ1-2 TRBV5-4 TGTGCCAGCAGCCCTGGGACAGTTCACTATGGCTACACCTTC CASSPGTVHYGYTF
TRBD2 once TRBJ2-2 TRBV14 TGTGCCAGCAGCCAAGATCTTCGACTAGCGGGGGACGCGAACACCGGGGAGCTGTTTTTT CASSQDLRLAGDANTGELFF
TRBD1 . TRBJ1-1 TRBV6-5 TGTGCCAGCAGACAAGGACAGGGGAGGATGGAAGCTTTCTTT CASRQGQGRMEAFF
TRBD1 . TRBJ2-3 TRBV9 TGTGCCAGCAGCTTCGGACAGGATCACGCAGACACGCAGTATTTT CASSFGQDHADTQYF
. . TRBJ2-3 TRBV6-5 TGTGCCAGCAGTGCCCGATCAGGGCGCACAGATACGCAGTATTTT CASSARSGRTDTQYF
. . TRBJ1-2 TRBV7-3 TGTGCCAGTGGTATCGGGTCTGCTTACGGCTACACCTTC CASGIGSAYGYTF
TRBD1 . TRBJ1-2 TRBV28 TGTGCCAGCAGCCAGGGGACAGGGGCTCCGGGTTACTATGGCTACACCTTC CASSQGTGAPGYYGYTF
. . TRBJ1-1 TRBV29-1 TGCAGCGTTGATAAGGGAGGGACGAACACTGAAGCTTTCTTT CSVDKGGTNTEAFF
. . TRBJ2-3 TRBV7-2 TGTGCCAGCAGCTCTCGGATTAGCGGAAAGACTAGCACAGATACGCAGTATTTT CASSSRISGKTSTDTQYF
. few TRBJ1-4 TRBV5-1 TGCGCCAGCAGCTTGGCACAGCTTTCAAATGAAAAACTGTTTTTT CASSLAQLSNEKLFF
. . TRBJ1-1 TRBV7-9 TGTGCCAGCAGCTTAGTCCCAGGTGAGAACACTGAAGCTTTCTTT CASSLVPGENTEAFF
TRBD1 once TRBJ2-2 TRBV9 TGTGCCAGCAGCGTAACCGGGGGTACAGGGGGCGCGACCGGGGAGCTGTTTTTT CASSVTGGTGGATGELFF
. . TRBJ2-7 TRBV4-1 TGCGCCAGCAGCCAAGCACAGGGATCCGAGCAGTACTTC CASSQAQGSEQYF
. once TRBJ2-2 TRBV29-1 TGCAGCCCCGGCCGGGAAATGGACACCGGGGAGCTGTTTTTT CSPGREMDTGELFF
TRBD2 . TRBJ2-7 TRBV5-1 TGCGCCAGCAGCTTGTTCCCAGCGGGAGGGCCGACCTACGAGCAGTACTTC CASSLFPAGGPTYEQYF
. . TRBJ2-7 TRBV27 TGTGCCAGCAGTTTAGGAGGGGGGGAACGTAAAGCATACGAGCAGTACTTC CASSLGGGERKAYEQYF
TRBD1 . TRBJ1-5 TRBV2 TGTGCCAGCAGTGAGTGGACAGGGGGCCAGCCCCAGCATTTT CASSEWTGGQPQHF
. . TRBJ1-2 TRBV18 TGTGCCAGCTCACCACGGGCCCAAGGTGGCTACACCTTC CASSPRAQGGYTF
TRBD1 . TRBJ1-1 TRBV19 TGTGCCAGTAGTGTTACAGGGGGCTGGGAAGCTTTCTTT CASSVTGGWEAFF
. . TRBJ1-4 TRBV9 TGTGCCAGCAGCGACGAGGGTGGAAAACTGTTTTTT CASSDEGGKLFF
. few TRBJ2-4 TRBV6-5 TGTGCCAGCAGTGAAGGCGGAGGGGGGGACATTCAGTACTTC CASSEGGGGDIQYF
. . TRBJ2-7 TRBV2 TGTGCCAGCAGCCTTCAGGGTTACGAGCAGTACTTC CASSLQGYEQYF
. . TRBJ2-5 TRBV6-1 TGTGCCAGCAGTGAAAGACAGGCCAAAGAGACCCAGTACTTC CASSERQAKETQYF
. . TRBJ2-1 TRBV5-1 TGCGCCAGCAGCTTGGGAGGCATTTACCCATACAATGAGCAGTTCTTC CASSLGGIYPYNEQFF
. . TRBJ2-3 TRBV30 TGTGCCAGGGGCCCCGGCACAGATACGCAGTATTTT CARGPGTDTQYF
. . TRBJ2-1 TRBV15 TGTGCCACCAACTCTCGGCGGTACAATGAGCAGTTCTTC CATNSRRYNEQFF
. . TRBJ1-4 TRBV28 TGTGCCAGCAGTTTAAATGCCGGTAATGAAAAACTGTTTTTT CASSLNAGNEKLFF
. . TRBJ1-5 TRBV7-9 TGTGCCAGCAGCCAGGGAGGGGCGCAAGGTCAGCCCCAGCATTTT CASSQGGAQGQPQHF
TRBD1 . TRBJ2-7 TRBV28 TGTGCCAGCTCTCTCCGGACAGGGAAGAGGTACGAGCAGTACTTC CASSLRTGKRYEQYF
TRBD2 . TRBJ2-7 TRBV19 TGTGCCAGTAGTAAGTCCCAGGGAGGGACGAGTATCTACGAGCAGTACTTC CASSKSQGGTSIYEQYF
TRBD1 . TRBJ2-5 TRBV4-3 TGCGCCAGCAGCCAAGCTCTTCGTCCGGGACAGGTACAAGAGACCCAGTACTTC CASSQALRPGQVQETQYF
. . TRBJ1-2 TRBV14 TGTGCCAGCAGCCAAGAATTCCCTGGGCGTCACAGGGAGCGTGGCTACACCTTC CASSQEFPGRHRERGYTF
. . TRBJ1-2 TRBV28 TGTGCCAGCAGTTTGAGGCGGGACTATGGCTACACCTTC CASSLRRDYGYTF
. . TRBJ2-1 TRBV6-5 TGTGCCAGCAGTTACCACTCGGGCGACTACTACAATGAGCAGTTCTTC CASSYHSGDYYNEQFF
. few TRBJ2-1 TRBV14 TGTGCCAGCAGCCTCGCCGGGACAGAGCAGTTCTTC CASSLAGTEQFF
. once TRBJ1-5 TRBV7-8 TGTGCCAGCAGCTTATTGGCCCGCAATAATCAGCCCCAGCATTTT CASSLLARNNQPQHF
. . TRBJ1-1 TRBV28 TGTGCCAGCAGTTTATCACGTCGAGCTGAAGCTTTCTTT CASSLSRRAEAFF
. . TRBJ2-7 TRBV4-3 TGCGCCAGCAGCCAAGCCTTCGGGACAATCGAGCAGTACTTC CASSQAFGTIEQYF
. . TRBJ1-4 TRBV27 TGTGCCAGCAGGGAGGGTGTTAGGGAAAAACTGTTTTTT CASREGVREKLFF
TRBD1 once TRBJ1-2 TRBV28 TGTGCCAGCAGTCCGGGGACAGGGGACCGATTCCACTATGGCTACACCTTC CASSPGTGDRFHYGYTF
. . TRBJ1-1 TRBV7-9 TGTGCCAGCAGCTTAATGCGGACTGAAGCTTTCTTT CASSLMRTEAFF
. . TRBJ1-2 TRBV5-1 TGCGCCAGCAGCTTGGAGAGAGGGCTCTATGGCTACACCTTC CASSLERGLYGYTF
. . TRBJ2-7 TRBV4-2 TGTGCCAGCAGCCAAGAAACGGGAAGACTCTACGAGCAGTACTTC CASSQETGRLYEQYF
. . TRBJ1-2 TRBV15 TGTGCCACCAGCAGAGTGGGGGGTTTTACCTATGGCTACACCTTC CATSRVGGFTYGYTF